The 13 T cell receptor beta chains below were found in one sample sequenced in a study of T-cell reconstitution after alpha-beta-depleted transplantation in children. During its preparation, the TCRbeta library received unique molecular identifiers. TCRdb re-called the PCR reads through MiXCR, storing one row per CDR3 protein. The table lists 800,000 to 1,000,000 distinct CDR3 sequences, roughly 31% of them singletons, with roughly 28% in the top ten. The input for sequencing was PBMCs, mostly from graft donor cells, taken 360 days after TCRalphabeta/CD19-depleted stem cell transplant. The receptors originated from a boy under two years old who had a stem cell transplant for SCID, so the T cells may come from the graft donor.

This clonotype was detected ten times or more. This chain links TRBV20-1 with TRBJ2-5; a possible D gene is TRBD2 (6 bases). V dropped 5 bases and J dropped 1 base, with 14 bases sitting between them. CDR1 and CDR2 from the germline V gene are DFQATT and SNEGSKA (reference sequence). This CDR3 region has 14 residues. The DNA of the CDR3 is TGCAGTGCTGAAAGCGCGGGGCGCCAAGAGACCCAGTACTTC. This translates into CSAESAGRQETQYF.

The rearrangement uses TRBV28 and TRBJ1-2; perhaps TRBD1 as D (5 bases). This CDR3 region has 13 residues. The germline CDR1 and CDR2 sequences are MDHEN and SYDVKM. V dropped 6 bases and J dropped 5 bases, with 13 bases sitting between them. In DNA, the CDR3 is TGTGCCAGCAGGGAAGGGGCGGTATATGGCTACACCTTC. Translated, it gives CASREGAVYGYTF.

CDR3 DNA: TGTGCCAGCAGCTCTGGGACAGTGGACGAAGAGACCCAGTACTTC. As protein: CASSSGTVDEETQYF. The chain carries TRBV7-9 and TRBJ2-5, with 7 bases aligning to TRBD1. CDR3 length: 15 amino acids. Losses at the gene ends were 4 bases for V and 3 bases for J; bases not matched to a gene: 8. Germline assignment: CDR1 SEHNR and CDR2 FQNEAQ (reference sequence).

This clonotype came up a few times. V usage is TRBV6-1 and J usage is TRBJ1-6, with D unresolved. The germline V gene encodes CDR1 MNHNS and CDR2 SASEGT. The CDR3 sequence is 13 residues long. V dropped 5 bases and J dropped 8 bases, with 10 bases sitting between them. The chain's CDR3 is CASSPDLYSPLHF. In DNA, the CDR3 is TGTGCCAGCAGTCCCGACCTTTATTCACCCCTCCACTTT.

The chain is built from TRBV18 and TRBJ2-3; 10 nucleotides match TRBD2. The CDR3 sequence is 16 residues long. V was pared by 6 bases and J by 0 bases, with 6 bases of the junction left unmatched. Germline CDR1 and CDR2: KGHSH and LQKENI. The CDR3 DNA follows: TGTGCCAGCTCGGTACTAGCGGGGCCTAGCACAGATACGCAGTATTTT. This sequence encodes CASSVLAGPSTDTQYF.

There are a few counts of this clonotype. The chain carries TRBV7-6 and TRBJ2-3; a weak D match, TRBD1 (7 bases). Germline V gene lookup returns CDR1 SGHVS and CDR2 FNYEAQ. V shed 5 bases and J shed 3 bases, with 18 bases lying between them. The CDR3 extends over 16 amino acids. For the CDR3, the DNA is TGTGCCAGCAGCGATAGACAGGGACTTTGGACAGATACGCAGTATTTT. The encoded protein is CASSDRQGLWTDTQYF.

CDR3 in amino acids: CASSDRRSYEQYF. Written as DNA, the CDR3 is TGTGCCAGCTCGGACAGACGGTCCTACGAGCAGTACTTC. The chain couples TRBV2 to TRBJ2-7, with D tentatively TRBD1 (6 bases). This CDR3 comprises 13 residues. V was shortened by 8 bases and J by 1 base, with 12 bases between the two germline ends. Germline values: CDR1 SNHLY, CDR2 FYNNEI.

This clonotype was seen a handful of times. The V and J genes are TRBV12-3 or TRBV12-4 and TRBJ1-6; D gene unclear. Trimming removed 3 bases from V and 10 bases from J, with 10 bases in between. CDR3 size: 13 residues. The CDR3 coding sequence is TGTGCCAGCAGTTTTGGTCGCGCCTCACCCCTCCACTTT. The encoded protein is CASSFGRASPLHF.

This chain joins TRBV11-1 and TRBJ2-1; 7 bases match TRBD1. Germline CDR1 SGHAT, CDR2 FQDESV (reference sequence). The CDR3 is made up of 16 amino acids. J was trimmed by 3 bases and V by 5 bases; bases with no gene match: 10. CDR3: CASSRQTGVLYNEQFF. CDR3 nucleotide sequence: TGTGCCAGCAGCCGACAAACAGGGGTCCTCTACAATGAGCAGTTCTTC.

The chain is built from TRBV12-3 or TRBV12-4 and TRBJ2-1; D may correspond to TRBD1 or TRBD2 (6 bases each). CDR3 length: 15 amino acids. V was shortened by 5 bases and J by 7 bases, with 18 bases between the two germline ends. This chain's CDR3 is CASSRMVRGGNEQFF. In DNA form, the CDR3 reads TGTGCCAGCAGTAGGATGGTAAGAGGGGGGAATGAGCAGTTCTTC.

This clonotype was picked up many times. The rearrangement links TRBV5-6 to TRBJ2-5; no clear D. Trimming removed 2 bases from V and 5 bases from J, with 7 bases in between. The CDR3 consists of 12 residues. The germline V gene has CDR1 SGHDT and CDR2 YYEEEE. The CDR3 coding sequence is TGTGCCAGCAGCTTTTTTGGGGAGACCCAGTACTTC. The encoded protein is CASSFFGETQYF. Supplemented by reference TRBV5-6 and TRBJ2-5, the full variable domain reads DAGVTQSPTHLIKTRGQQVTLRCSPKSGHDTVSWYQQALGQGPQFIFQYYEEEERQRGNFPDRFSGHQFPNYSSELNVNALLLGDSALYLCASSFFGETQYFGPGTRLLVL.

The table lists this clonotype with a few counts. This chain uses TRBV28 with TRBJ2-1; TRBD1 is a possible D gene (6 bases). The V end was cut by 6 bases, the J end by 0 bases, with 18 bases between. Per germline, CDR1 MDHEN and CDR2 SYDVKM. The CDR3 runs to 17 residues. The CDR3 loop reads CASRPRQAPSSYNEQFF. The CDR3 DNA reads as TGTGCCAGCAGGCCCCGACAGGCCCCTAGCTCCTACAATGAGCAGTTCTTC.

Of note for this clonotype: A read error may be the cause here, since a much bigger clone is one base away. The chain links TRBV20-1 to TRBJ2-3, with 10 bases matching TRBD2. The CDR3 loop spans 13 amino acids. CDR1 and CDR2 (germline): DFQATT, SNEGSKA (reference sequence). The CDR3 bases are TGCAGTGCGCCTAGCGGGGGCAGAGATACGAAGTATTTT. Translation gives CSAPSGGRDTKYF.